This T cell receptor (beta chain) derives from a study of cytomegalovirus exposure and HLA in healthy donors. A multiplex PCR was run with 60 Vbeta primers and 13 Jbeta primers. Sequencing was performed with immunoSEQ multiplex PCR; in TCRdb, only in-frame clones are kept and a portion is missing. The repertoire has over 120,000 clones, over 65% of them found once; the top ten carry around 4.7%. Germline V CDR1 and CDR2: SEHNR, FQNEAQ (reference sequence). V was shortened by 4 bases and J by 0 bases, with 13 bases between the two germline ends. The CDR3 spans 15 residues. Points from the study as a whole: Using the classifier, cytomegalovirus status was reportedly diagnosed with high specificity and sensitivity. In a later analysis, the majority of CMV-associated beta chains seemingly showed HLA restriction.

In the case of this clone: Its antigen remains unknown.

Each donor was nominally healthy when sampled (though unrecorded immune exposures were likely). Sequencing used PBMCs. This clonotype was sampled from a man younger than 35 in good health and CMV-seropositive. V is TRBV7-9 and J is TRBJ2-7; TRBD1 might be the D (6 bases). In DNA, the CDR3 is TGTGCCAGCAGCTACCTCGACAGGAACTCCTACGAGCAGTACTTC. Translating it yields CASSYLDRNSYEQYF.